The following is a T cell receptor (beta chain) sequence with its context. CDR3 length: 15 amino acids. J lost 4 bases, V lost 2 bases, and 4 bases had no gene match. Germline V CDR1 and CDR2: MNHEY, SVGAGI. The study drew participants aged about 18 to 89 years from 20 to 30 US areas. This sample stems from a study of blood T cell repertoires in COVID-19. In the study overall: Sites across the United States, Italy and Spain contributed samples from acute and convalescent COVID-19. Nucleic acid was either cDNA or gDNA, and it came from T cells, B-cell-depleted T cells, or PBMCs.

Original methodology: Amplification with reference gene primers provided the estimates of nucleated cell counts. Only in-frame clones appear in the TCRdb table, and some are missing; sequencing was by immunoSEQ multiplex PCR. V, J and clone size derive from that table, while D and trimming were established from the DNA sequence. The top ten clones hold less than 2% of a sample with 310,000 or so clones, 90% of them seen once. Sequences were obtained from PBMCs or T cells enriched from blood (not recorded which). V and J are TRBV6-5 and TRBJ2-1; TRBD2 matches at 8 bases. The clonotype comes from a woman between 18 and 29 years old with acute COVID-19. CDR3 amino acids: CASSYEAGGYNEQFF. CDR3 nucleotides: TGTGCCAGCAGTTACGAGGCGGGAGGTTACAATGAGCAGTTCTTC.